This T cell receptor (beta chain) was identified during a study of shared clonotypes between healthy human individuals. CD45RO-negative, CCR7-selected cells formed the naive CD8 fraction, which excluded terminally differentiated effector memory CD45RA+ cells. Trimming pared 6 bases from V and 2 bases from J, leaving 11 bases between. The CDR3 contains 12 residues. Germline-derived CDR1 and CDR2 are SQVTM and ANQGSEA. Data came from immunoSEQ multiplex PCR; TCRdb stores just in-frame clones and leaves some out. The table lists approximately 740,000 clones, 90% to 95% of them singletons. Points on this clone: What it binds is not known.

The study, taken as a whole, reports: Sampling covered nothing but blood. Tissue TCR repertoires likely differ from those found in blood.

The sequenced material came from naive CD8+ T cells sorted from blood. The V gene is TRBV29-1, the J gene TRBJ2-7, with a possible D match to TRBD2 (6 bases). The clonotype was recovered from a man aged 25-45 years in good health. The CDR3 region has the DNA TGCAGCGTCTCGGGAGTAACCTACGAGCAGTACTTC. Translated: CSVSGVTYEQYF.